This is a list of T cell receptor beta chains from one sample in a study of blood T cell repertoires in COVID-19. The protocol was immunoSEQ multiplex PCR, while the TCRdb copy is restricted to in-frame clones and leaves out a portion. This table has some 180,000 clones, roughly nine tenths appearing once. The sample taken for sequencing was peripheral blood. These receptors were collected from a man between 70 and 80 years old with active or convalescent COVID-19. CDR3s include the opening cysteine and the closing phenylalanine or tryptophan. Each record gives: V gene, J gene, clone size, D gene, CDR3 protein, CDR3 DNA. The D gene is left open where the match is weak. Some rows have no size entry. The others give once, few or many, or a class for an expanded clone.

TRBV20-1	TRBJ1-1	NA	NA	CSAYNRVATFF	TGCAGTGCTTATAACAGGGTTGCTACTTTCTTT
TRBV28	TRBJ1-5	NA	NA	CASSLSLEARSNQPQHF	TGTGCCAGCAGTTTATCCCTAGAGGCAAGGAGCAATCAGCCCCAGCATTTT
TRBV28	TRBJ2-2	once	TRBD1	CASRRTGTTGELFF	TGTGCCAGCAGGAGGACAGGGACGACCGGGGAGCTGTTTTTT
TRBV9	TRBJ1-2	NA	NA	CASSVGTVGSGYTF	TGTGCCAGCAGCGTAGGGACAGTGGGGAGCGGCTACACCTTC
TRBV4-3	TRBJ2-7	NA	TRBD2	CASSQEISGRPPYEQYF	TGCGCCAGCAGCCAAGAAATTAGCGGGAGGCCCCCCTACGAGCAGTACTTC
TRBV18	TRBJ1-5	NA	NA	CASSPDASNQPQHF	TGTGCCAGCTCACCAGATGCGAGCAATCAGCCCCAGCATTTT
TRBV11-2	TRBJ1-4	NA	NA	CASSLMGQTNEKLFF	TGTGCCAGCAGCTTAATGGGACAAACTAATGAAAAACTGTTTTTT
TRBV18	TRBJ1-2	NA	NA	CASSPRVGDGYTF	TGTGCCAGCTCCCCCCGTGTCGGGGATGGCTACACCTTC
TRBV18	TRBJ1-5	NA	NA	CASSPRGGTGQPQHF	TGTGCCAGCTCACCAAGGGGGGGAACGGGACAGCCCCAGCATTTT
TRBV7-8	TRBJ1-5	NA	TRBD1	CASSFGQARNQPQHF	TGTGCCAGCAGCTTCGGACAGGCTCGGAATCAGCCCCAGCATTTT
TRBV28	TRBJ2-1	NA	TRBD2	CASGRGYNEQFF	TGTGCCAGTGGGAGGGGTTACAATGAGCAGTTCTTC
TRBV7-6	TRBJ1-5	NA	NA	CASSLGGRQPQHF	TGTGCCAGCAGCTTAGGGGGGCGTCAGCCCCAGCATTTT
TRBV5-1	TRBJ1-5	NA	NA	CASREGGYSNQPQHF	TGCGCCAGCAGGGAAGGAGGGTATAGCAATCAGCCCCAGCATTTT
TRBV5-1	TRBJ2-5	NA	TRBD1	CASSLGGQGAVETQYF	TGCGCCAGCAGCTTGGGTGGACAGGGGGCGGTGGAGACCCAGTACTTC
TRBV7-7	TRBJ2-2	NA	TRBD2	CASSTQSGGYTGELFF	TGTGCCAGTAGCACACAAAGCGGGGGCTACACCGGGGAGCTGTTTTTT
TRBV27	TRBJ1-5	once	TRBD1	CASSLTGTAQYISAQHF	TGTGCCAGCAGTTTAACTGGGACAGCCCAATACATCTCGGCCCAGCATTTT
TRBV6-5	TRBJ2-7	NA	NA	CASSYRQEEGYEQYF	TGTGCCAGCAGTTACAGGCAGGAGGAGGGGTACGAGCAGTACTTC
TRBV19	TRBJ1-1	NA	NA	CASSMAHQNTEAFF	TGTGCCAGTAGTATGGCCCACCAGAACACTGAAGCTTTCTTT